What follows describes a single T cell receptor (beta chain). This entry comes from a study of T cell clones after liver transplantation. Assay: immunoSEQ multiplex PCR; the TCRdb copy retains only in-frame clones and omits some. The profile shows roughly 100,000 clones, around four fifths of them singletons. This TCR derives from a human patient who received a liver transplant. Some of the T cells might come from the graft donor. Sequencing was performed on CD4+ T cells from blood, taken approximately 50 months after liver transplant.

CDR3 nucleotides: TGTGCCAGCGGGGGACAGCGAAGAGCCTACGAGCAGTACTTC. Translating gives CASGGQRRAYEQYF. This rearrangement joins TRBV7-2 to TRBJ2-7; 7 bases are a match to TRBD1. Germline-derived CDR1 and CDR2 are SGHTA and FQGNSA. The CDR3 covers 14 residues. Losses at the gene ends were 8 bases for V and 2 bases for J; bases not matched to a gene: 9.